Shown below are 19 T cell receptor beta chains from a single sample sequenced in a study of technical replicates of blood from a few donors (TCRdb year 2017). Library creation used the immunoSEQ multiplex PCR assay. The immuneACCESS repertoire file appears here via TCRdb, limited to in-frame rearrangements. These files lack a portion of the clones; in checked studies, under half of the deficit traces to unresolved V genes, and the cause of the others is not known. This sample is represented by over 70,000 clones; around 97% of them were singletons. The top ten clonotypes cover roughly 0.2% of the sample. The source material was T cells isolated from PBMCs. The origin of the receptors is a human donor in good health.

This clone has a single count. This chain connects TRBV7-8 to TRBJ2-7; 8 bases fit TRBD1. The CDR3 has 13 amino acids. V gave up 5 bases and J gave up 5 bases; unmatched junction bases: 5. Germline CDR1 and CDR2: SGHVS and FQNEAQ. The CDR3: CASSLRTGNEQYF. DNA for the CDR3: TGTGCCAGCAGCCTGAGGACAGGGAACGAGCAGTACTTC.

This clone was counted once. This sequence joins TRBV7-9 and TRBJ2-3; 15 nucleotides agree with TRBD2. Germline assignment: CDR1 SEHNR and CDR2 FQNEAQ (reference sequence). This CDR3 has 17 amino acids. J was trimmed by 0 bases and V by 5 bases; bases with no gene match: 3. The CDR3 nucleotides are TGTGCCAGCAGCCCTGGACTAGCGGGGGGGAGCACAGATACGCAGTATTTT. Amino acids: CASSPGLAGGSTDTQYF.

The chain joins TRBV28 to TRBJ2-1; tentatively, D is TRBD2 (6 bases). Germline CDR1 MDHEN, CDR2 SYDVKM. The CDR3 runs to 11 residues. Deletions cut 7 bases from V and 8 bases from J, with 9 bases between. CDR3 loop: CASMRGHEQFF. CDR3 DNA: TGTGCCAGCATGCGGGGCCATGAGCAGTTCTTC.

CDR3 region: CASSRRTVRQGEPESWHMNTEAFF. The CDR3 DNA is TGTGCCAGCAGCCGAAGGACCGTACGACAGGGTGAACCCGAATCGTGGCACATGAACACTGAAGCTTTCTTT. The chain employs TRBV4-2 and TRBJ1-1, with TRBD1 matching over 7 bases. Trimming removed 4 bases from V and 0 bases from J; junction bases left unmatched: 32. The germline CDR1 and CDR2 sequences are LGHNA and YNFKEQ. This CDR3 contains 24 residues.

V usage is TRBV29-1 and J usage is TRBJ1-2, with 7 nucleotides matching TRBD1. Trimming took 6 bases from V and 8 from J; bases not matched to a gene: 12. This CDR3 is 13 amino acids long. Germline V gene sequence: CDR1 SQVTM, CDR2 ANQGSEA. DNA of the CDR3: TGCAGCGTGATAGCACAGGGGCTCGGCGGCTACACCTTC. This encodes CSVIAQGLGGYTF. The full variable domain, with the rest looked up from reference TRBV29-1 and TRBJ1-2, is SAVISQKPSRDICQRGTSLTIQCQVDSQVTMMFWYRQQPGQSLTLIATANQGSEATYESGFVIDKFPISRPNLTFSTLTVSNMSPEDSSIYLCSVIAQGLGGYTFGSGTRLTVV.

A single count supports this clone. This rearrangement joins TRBV7-9 to TRBJ2-2, with TRBD2 matching 13 bases. Germline CDR1 reads SEHNR; CDR2 reads FQNEAQ (reference sequence). The J segment lost 6 bases and the V segment lost 5 bases, leaving 6 bases of the junction unmatched. The CDR3 extends over 16 amino acids. The CDR3 DNA follows: TGTGCCAGCAGCGACTGGACTAGCGGGGGCGCCGGGGAGCTGTTTTTT. Protein: CASSDWTSGGAGELFF.

The chain carries TRBV14 and TRBJ2-7; 13 bases map to TRBD2. V shed 3 bases, J shed 6 bases, and the junction held 5 bases outside the gene matches. This CDR3 spans 15 amino acids. Germline CDR1 and CDR2: SGHDN and FVKESK. The CDR3 DNA is TGTGCCAGCAGCCAGGGACTAGCGGGACTAGGCGAGCAGTACTTC. It translates to CASSQGLAGLGEQYF.

The rearrangement joins TRBV4-2 to TRBJ2-3; 10 nucleotides align to TRBD2. The CDR3 has 17 residues. V was clipped by 1 base and J by 1 base; unmatched bases: 5. Germline CDR1 and CDR2: LGHNA and YNFKEQ. In DNA form, the CDR3 reads TGTGCCAGCAGCCAAGGATTCGGGACTAGCGGCACAGATACGCAGTATTTT. Protein: CASSQGFGTSGTDTQYF.

The chain employs TRBV5-7 and TRBJ1-5; D might be TRBD1 (6 bases). TRBV5-7 is marked as an open reading frame, function uncertain. This CDR3 has 16 residues. Trimming removed 5 bases at V and 5 bases at J, with 20 bases between. DNA for the CDR3: TGTGCCAGCAGGCTGGCGGGGGGGCACGGTGATCAGCCCCAGCATTTT. It codes for CASRLAGGHGDQPQHF.

The gene calls are TRBV19 and TRBJ1-3, with TRBD1 matching 8 bases. CDR3 length equals 16 residues. With 2 bases clipped from V and 2 bases from J, the junction kept 5 bases outside the gene matches. Per germline, CDR1 LNHDA and CDR2 SQIVND (reference sequence). CDR3 protein: CASSIRTGFAGNTIYF. CDR3 sequence (DNA): TGTGCCAGTAGTATAAGGACAGGGTTCGCTGGAAACACCATATATTTT. The full variable domain, rest sourced from reference TRBV19 and TRBJ1-3, is DGGITQSPKYLFRKEGQNVTLSCEQNLNHDAMYWYRQDPGQGLRLIYYSQIVNDFQKGDIAEGYSVSREKKESFPLTVTSAQKNPTAFYLCASSIRTGFAGNTIYFGEGSWLTVV.

This chain uses TRBV5-1 with TRBJ2-1, with TRBD2 matching 9 bases. Germline V gene sequence: CDR1 SGHRS, CDR2 YFSETQ. This CDR3 is built from 16 residues. Unmatched junction bases numbered 10, after V lost 0 bases and J lost 9 bases. CDR3 DNA: TGCGCCAGCAGCTTGGCGTCGCAGACTAGCGGTAGTGAGCAGTTCTTC. This sequence encodes CASSLASQTSGSEQFF.

This chain connects TRBV16 to TRBJ2-1; 11 positions agree with TRBD2. CDR1 and CDR2 from the germline V gene are KGHSY and FQNENV. The CDR3 has 15 residues. Unmatched junction bases numbered 7, after V lost 2 bases and J lost 10 bases. Written as DNA, the CDR3 is TGTGCCAGCAGCCAAGACCTAGCGGGAGGCGGAGAGCAGTTCTTC. Protein product: CASSQDLAGGGEQFF.

This chain uses TRBV4-1 with TRBJ2-1; D gene uncertain. The CDR3 contains 14 residues. V was trimmed by 2 bases and J by 4 bases, leaving 9 bases between them. Germline V gene lookup returns CDR1 MGHRA and CDR2 YSYEKL. CDR3 DNA: TGCGCCAGCAGCCAATCACAGCAGTACAATGAGCAGTTCTTC. It translates to CASSQSQQYNEQFF.

The chain combines TRBV4-2 with TRBJ2-5; TRBD2 matches at 10 bases. The CDR3 covers 16 residues. Looked up from germline, CDR1 is LGHNA and CDR2 is YNFKEQ. V was pared by 1 base and J by 4 bases, with 6 bases of the junction left unmatched. This chain's CDR3 is CASSQALAGDGETQYF. The CDR3 DNA is TGTGCCAGCAGCCAAGCGCTAGCGGGAGACGGAGAGACCCAGTACTTC.

The rearrangement joins TRBV7-2 to TRBJ2-5, with 11 bases aligning to TRBD2. The CDR3 is 15 amino acids. V lost 6 bases to trimming and J lost 4 bases; unmatched junction nucleotides: 7. The V gene's germline CDR1 is SGHTA and CDR2 FQGNSA. The CDR3 DNA follows: TGTGCCAGCAGTTCTTCTCTAGCGGGGGGAGAGACCCAGTACTTC. Its translation: CASSSSLAGGETQYF. The full variable domain, in which reference TRBV7-2 and TRBJ2-5 provide the parts outside the CDR3, is GAGVSQSPSNKVTEKGKDVELRCDPISGHTALYWYRQSLGQGLEFLIYFQGNSAPDKSGLPSDRFSAERTGGSVSTLTIQRTQQEDSAVYLCASSSSLAGGETQYFGPGTRLLVL.

The chain carries TRBV2 and TRBJ1-6; TRBD1 matches at 7 bases. CDR3 length: 14 residues. CDR1 is SNHLY, CDR2 FYNNEI, per germline. The J segment lost 7 bases and the V segment lost 2 bases, leaving 2 bases of the junction unmatched. CDR3 sequence (DNA): TGTGCCAGCAGTGAATCACAGGGGAATTCACCCCTCCACTTT. Translated, it gives CASSESQGNSPLHF.

The V and J genes are TRBV12-5 and TRBJ2-5, with 10 bases fitting TRBD2. Trimming removed 2 bases from V and 0 bases from J; junction bases left unmatched: 18. This CDR3 spans 21 amino acids. From germline, CDR1 is LGHNT and CDR2 FRNRAP. The DNA for the CDR3 is TGTGCTAGTGGTTTGTATGTCGGGGGTGTGTCTAGCGGGAGAAACCAAGAGACCCAGTACTTC. Residues: CASGLYVGGVSSGRNQETQYF.

Comments on this clone: Other DNA sequences in the sample encode the same CDR3. The rearrangement links TRBV9 to TRBJ2-7; no clear D. Trimming took 4 bases from V and 3 from J, leaving 11 bases between them. Germline CDR1 is SGDLS and CDR2 is YYNGEE. The CDR3 extends over 13 amino acids. CDR3 DNA: TGTGCCAGCAGCCCCCCTCGGAGCTACGAGCAGTACTTC. Protein product: CASSPPRSYEQYF.

This rearrangement joins TRBV4-1 to TRBJ1-6, with D possibly matching TRBD1 (5 bases). This CDR3 region has 16 residues. The germline gives CDR1 MGHRA, CDR2 YSYEKL. V was clipped by 1 base and J by 6 bases, with 13 bases between them. For the CDR3, the DNA is TGCGCCAGCAGCCAAGTTGGATCAGGGATTAATTCACCCCTCCACTTT. It encodes CASSQVGSGINSPLHF.